The 23 T cell receptor beta chains presented below share a single source sample, sequenced in a study of shared clonotypes between healthy human individuals. Assay used: immunoSEQ multiplex PCR; TCRdb lists only in-frame clones, some missing. The table has around 640,000 clones, approximately 96% seen once; the top ten hold roughly 0.12%. Naive CD8 cells were CD45RO-negative, positively selected for CCR7, excluding terminally differentiated effector memory CD45RA+ cells. Sequencing was performed on naive CD8+ T cells sorted from blood. These receptors all stem from a woman under 40 in good health.

The V call is TRBV6-1, the J call TRBJ2-7, with D unclear. Looked up from germline, CDR1 is MNHNS and CDR2 is SASEGT. The germline V and J ends were trimmed by 3 bases and 3 bases, with 12 bases remaining between them. The CDR3 runs 14 residues. This CDR3 is CASSDPSHIYEQYF. CDR3 DNA: TGTGCCAGCAGTGACCCCTCGCACATCTACGAGCAGTACTTC.

The chain joins TRBV2 to TRBJ1-1, with D maybe TRBD1 (6 bases). Between the trimmed V and J ends, which lost 6 bases and 0 bases, there was a span of 14 bases. The CDR3 totals 15 residues. Germline V gene sequence: CDR1 SNHLY, CDR2 FYNNEI. The CDR3 DNA follows: TGTGCCAGCAGCCGAGGGGGGATCATGAACACTGAAGCTTTCTTT. Amino acid sequence: CASSRGGIMNTEAFF.

J is TRBJ2-3 and V is TRBV7-6, with D unclear. The CDR3 contains 12 residues. The germline V gene has CDR1 SGHVS and CDR2 FNYEAQ. V was cut by 4 bases and J by 8 bases, with 10 bases left in between. This CDR3 is CASSSSLGTQYF. The CDR3 nucleotides read TGTGCCAGCAGCTCCTCGCTCGGTACGCAGTATTTT. The full variable domain, completed using reference TRBV7-6 and TRBJ2-3, is GAGVSQSPRYKVTKRGQDVALRCDPISGHVSLYWYRQALGQGPEFLTYFNYEAQQDKSGLPNDRFSAERPEGSISTLTIQRTEQRDSAMYRCASSSSLGTQYFGPGTRLTVL.

The genes are TRBV7-2 and TRBJ2-2; D remains ambiguous. CDR3 length: 15 residues. Germline V gene lookup returns CDR1 SGHTA and CDR2 FQGNSA. Between the trimmed V and J ends, which lost 1 base and 5 bases, there was a span of 11 bases. CDR3 coding DNA: TGTGCCAGCAGCTTAGAGCAGTTTGAGACCGGGGAGCTGTTTTTT. Translating it yields CASSLEQFETGELFF.

The V and J genes are TRBV6-1 and TRBJ2-1, with D perhaps assigned TRBD1 or TRBD2 (5 bases each). The CDR3 loop spans 15 amino acids. V was shortened by 4 bases and J by 7 bases, with 17 bases between the two germline ends. Germline V gene lookup returns CDR1 MNHNS and CDR2 SASEGT. The CDR3 loop is CASSAYRLRGNEQFF. The CDR3 DNA reads as TGTGCCAGCAGTGCGTACAGATTGAGGGGAAATGAGCAGTTCTTC.

The chain couples TRBV7-9 to TRBJ2-1, with 7 bases identical to TRBD2. The CDR3 spans 18 residues. The germline V gene has CDR1 SEHNR and CDR2 FQNEAQ (reference sequence). J gave up 0 bases and V 5 bases, and 13 bases lay outside the gene matches. This CDR3 is CASSAREGGKSSYNEQFF. CDR3 sequence (DNA): TGTGCCAGCAGCGCGCGAGAGGGAGGGAAAAGCTCCTACAATGAGCAGTTCTTC.

The chain has TRBV4-1 and TRBJ2-5; D not certain. The J call could be wrong; TRBJ2-7 is a better fit for the DNA end. The CDR3 runs to 13 residues. Germline V gives CDR1 MGHRA, CDR2 YSYEKL. CDR3 amino acids: CASSSRLAYEQYF. The CDR3 DNA sequence: TGCGCCAGCAGCTCCCGACTGGCCTACGAGCAGTACTTC.

The rearrangement uses TRBV13 and TRBJ2-1; the D gene is possibly TRBD2 (5 bases). Trimming removed 5 bases at V and 8 bases at J, with 22 bases between. The CDR3 consists of 16 residues. CDR1 and CDR2 (germline): PRHDT, FYEKMQ (reference sequence). CDR3 sequence: CASSPLDGSLNDEQFF. CDR3 sequence (DNA): TGTGCCAGCAGCCCGCTTGATGGGAGTTTAAATGATGAGCAGTTCTTC.

This clone appeared a single time. The chain carries TRBV6-5 and TRBJ2-2; D remains unclear. Germline CDR1 is MNHEY and CDR2 is SVGAGI. Deletions cut 0 bases from V and 7 bases from J, with 12 bases between. The CDR3 loop spans 15 amino acids. The chain's CDR3 is CASSYSKFRVGELFF. The CDR3 DNA is TGTGCCAGCAGTTACTCGAAATTTAGGGTCGGGGAGCTGTTTTTT.

This clone occurred once. This chain links TRBV9 with TRBJ2-1; TRBD2 matches 7 bases. After removal of 3 bases from V and 8 bases from J, the junction contained 8 bases not matched to a gene. The germline V gene has CDR1 SGDLS and CDR2 YYNGEE. This CDR3 is 14 amino acids long. Here the CDR3 DNA reads TGTGCCAGCAGCGGGGACTCCGCGGGGGATGAGCAGTTCTTC. Amino acids: CASSGDSAGDEQFF.

The rearrangement uses TRBV13 and TRBJ2-4; 8 nucleotides match TRBD1. CDR3 length equals 16 residues. J gave up 0 bases and V 6 bases, and 7 bases lay outside the gene matches. Germline V gene sequence: CDR1 PRHDT, CDR2 FYEKMQ (reference sequence). The CDR3 sequence: CASSPTGGLAKNIQYF. CDR3 in DNA: TGTGCCAGCAGTCCTACAGGGGGTCTAGCCAAAAACATTCAGTACTTC.

The rearrangement links TRBV7-9 to TRBJ2-2; TRBD1 agrees at 12 bases. Germline V CDR1 and CDR2: SEHNR, FQNEAQ (reference sequence). V was clipped by 5 bases and J by 5 bases; unmatched bases: 3. The CDR3 covers 15 residues. CDR3 protein: CASSGDRGQTGELFF. DNA of the CDR3: TGTGCCAGCAGCGGGGACAGGGGGCAAACCGGGGAGCTGTTTTTT. Complete variable domain (other parts from reference TRBV7-9 and TRBJ2-2): DTGVSQNPRHKITKRGQNVTFRCDPISEHNRLYWYRQTLGQGPEFLTYFQNEAQLEKSRLLSDRFSAERPKGSFSTLEIQRTEQGDSAMYLCASSGDRGQTGELFFGEGSRLTVL.

In its sample, this clone was seen once. CDR3 sequence: CASSQEGAAYEQYF. The DNA of the CDR3 is TGCGCCAGCAGCCAAGAGGGGGCCGCCTACGAGCAGTACTTC. The chain uses TRBV4-1 and TRBJ2-7; perhaps TRBD1 as D (6 bases). Between the trimmed V and J ends, which lost 0 bases and 2 bases, there was a span of 8 bases. Per the germline V gene, CDR1 is MGHRA and CDR2 is YSYEKL. This CDR3 spans 14 amino acids.

The J gene is TRBJ2-7, the V gene TRBV29-1; D possibly corresponds to TRBD2 (6 bases). Per the germline V gene, CDR1 is SQVTM and CDR2 is ANQGSEA. The CDR3 covers 13 residues. The germline V and J ends were trimmed by 5 bases and 1 base, with 12 bases remaining between them. The CDR3 spells CSVRGAGSYEQYF. The CDR3 nucleotides are TGCAGCGTTCGAGGGGCGGGATCCTACGAGCAGTACTTC.

This chain links TRBV7-8 with TRBJ2-7; 15 bases are shared with TRBD2. V shed 5 bases, J shed 2 bases, and the junction held 4 bases outside the gene matches. The CDR3 loop spans 16 amino acids. From germline, CDR1 is SGHVS and CDR2 FQNEAQ. This CDR3 reads CASSAGLAGGPYEQYF. The CDR3 nucleotides are TGTGCCAGCAGCGCCGGACTAGCGGGAGGGCCCTACGAGCAGTACTTC.

In this sample, this clone turned up once. The V and J genes are TRBV6-1 and TRBJ2-1; D unresolved. The CDR3 has 14 amino acids. Germline CDR1 MNHNS, CDR2 SASEGT. V lost 7 bases and J lost 5, with 15 bases in between. The CDR3 here is CASNMDLAHNEQFF. CDR3 DNA: TGTGCCAGCAACATGGACCTCGCCCACAATGAGCAGTTCTTC.

With regard to this clone: Within the sample, other DNA sequences also encode this same CDR3. This chain joins TRBV7-9 and TRBJ2-7; no clear D. The CDR3 loop spans 12 amino acids. In germline, CDR1 is SEHNR, CDR2 FQNEAQ (reference sequence). The V and J ends lost 5 bases and 6 bases respectively, with 11 bases between them. CDR3 protein: CASSPGPAEQYF. The CDR3 region has the DNA TGTGCCAGCAGCCCGGGCCCGGCCGAGCAGTACTTC.

The rearrangement joins TRBV14 to TRBJ2-7; tentatively, D is TRBD1 (6 bases). The germline V gene encodes CDR1 SGHDN and CDR2 FVKESK. The CDR3 length is 13 residues. V was shortened by 5 bases and J by 4 bases, with 12 bases between the two germline ends. The CDR3 is CASSRGMFYEQYF. The CDR3 nucleotides are TGTGCCAGCAGCAGGGGGATGTTTTACGAGCAGTACTTC.

This clone came up once. V gene TRBV4-2 combines with J gene TRBJ2-3; 9 nucleotides line up with TRBD2. Per the germline V gene, CDR1 is LGHNA and CDR2 is YNFKEQ. The CDR3 runs to 20 residues. Unmatched junction bases numbered 18, after V lost 3 bases and J lost 2 bases. The CDR3: CASSQGLASGIGGITDTQYF. CDR3 DNA: TGTGCCAGCAGCCAGGGTCTAGCTAGCGGGATAGGTGGGATCACAGATACGCAGTATTTT.

The rearrangement uses TRBV5-5 and TRBJ2-7; TRBD1 matches at 8 bases. V dropped 3 bases and J dropped 3; count of bases not matched to a gene: 5. The germline gives CDR1 SGHKS, CDR2 YYEKEE (reference sequence). The CDR3 is 14 amino acids. As DNA, the CDR3 is TGTGCCAGCAGCTACCGGACAGGGCGCTACGAGCAGTACTTC. Amino acid sequence: CASSYRTGRYEQYF.

This sequence joins TRBV13 and TRBJ1-2; D remains ambiguous. The CDR3 is 17 residues long. Trimming left V 0 bases short and J 3 bases short, with 17 bases between. Germline V CDR1 and CDR2: PRHDT, FYEKMQ (reference sequence). The CDR3 coding sequence is TGTGCCAGCAGCTTAGGCAACGGGGAGCCAATTTACTATGGCTACACCTTC. This sequence encodes CASSLGNGEPIYYGYTF.

The chain links TRBV19 to TRBJ2-7; D is undetermined. Per the germline V gene, CDR1 is LNHDA and CDR2 is SQIVND (reference sequence). The CDR3 runs to 13 residues. Between the trimmed V and J ends, which lost 2 bases and 1 base, there was a span of 6 bases. The CDR3 DNA follows: TGTGCCAGTAGTATAATGTGGTCCTACGAGCAGTACTTC. Translating it yields CASSIMWSYEQYF. Filled out from reference TRBV19 and TRBJ2-7, the complete variable domain reads DGGITQSPKYLFRKEGQNVTLSCEQNLNHDAMYWYRQDPGQGLRLIYYSQIVNDFQKGDIAEGYSVSREKKESFPLTVTSAQKNPTAFYLCASSIMWSYEQYFGPGTRLTVT.

The chain has TRBV5-6 and TRBJ2-1, with 10 bases lining up with TRBD2. V lost 4 bases and J lost 5; bases outside the gene matches: 3. Germline CDR1 is SGHDT and CDR2 is YYEEEE. CDR3 length equals 14 residues. CDR3 DNA: TGTGCCAGCAGCCATGGACTAGCGGACAATGAGCAGTTCTTC. It codes for CASSHGLADNEQFF.